This entry features one T cell receptor (beta chain) sequence. This sample is drawn from a study of blood T cell repertoires in COVID-19. Across the whole study: The origin of the acute and convalescent COVID-19 samples was the United States, Italy and Spain. Sample material is recorded as cDNA or gDNA derived from T cells, B-cell-depleted T cells, or PBMCs.

Profiling relied on immunoSEQ multiplex PCR, and the TCRdb table lists in-frame clones only, not all of them. The sample holds approximately 70,000 clones, around 65% seen once. The ends were cut back, 5 bases at V and 1 base at J, with 9 bases in the middle. Germline loops: CDR1 SGHTA, CDR2 FQGNSA. The CDR3 length is 13 residues. The V and J genes are TRBV7-2 and TRBJ2-7, with D uncertain. This TCR came from a woman between 55 and 75 years old who had been exposed to COVID-19. Sequenced input: PBMCs or T cells enriched from blood (not recorded which). CDR3 region: CASSHTVSYEQYF. The CDR3 coding sequence is TGTGCCAGCAGCCATACAGTATCCTACGAGCAGTACTTC.